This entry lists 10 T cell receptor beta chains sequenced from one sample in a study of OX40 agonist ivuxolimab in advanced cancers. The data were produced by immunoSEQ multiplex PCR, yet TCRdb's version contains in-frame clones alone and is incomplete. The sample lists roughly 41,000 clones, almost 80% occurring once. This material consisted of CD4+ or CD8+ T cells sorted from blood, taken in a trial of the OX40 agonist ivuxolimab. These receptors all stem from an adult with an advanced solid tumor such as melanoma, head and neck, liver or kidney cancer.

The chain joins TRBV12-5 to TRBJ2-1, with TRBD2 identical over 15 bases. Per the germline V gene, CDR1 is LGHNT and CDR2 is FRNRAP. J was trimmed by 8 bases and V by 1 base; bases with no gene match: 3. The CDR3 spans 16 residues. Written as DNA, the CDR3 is TGTGCTAGTGGTTTGGGCGGACTAGCGGGGGGGCATGAGCAGTTCTTC. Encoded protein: CASGLGGLAGGHEQFF.

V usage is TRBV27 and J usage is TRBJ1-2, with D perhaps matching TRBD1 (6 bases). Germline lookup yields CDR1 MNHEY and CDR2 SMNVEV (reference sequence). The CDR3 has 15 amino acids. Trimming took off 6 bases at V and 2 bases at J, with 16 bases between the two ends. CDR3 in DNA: TGTGCCAGCAGCTCCCTCCGGGACAAAAACTATGGCTACACCTTC. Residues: CASSSLRDKNYGYTF.

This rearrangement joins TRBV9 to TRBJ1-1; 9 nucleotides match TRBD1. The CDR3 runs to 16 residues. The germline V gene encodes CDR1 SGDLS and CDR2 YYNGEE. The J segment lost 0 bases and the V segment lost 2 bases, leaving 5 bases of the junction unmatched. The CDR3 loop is CASSVGQGGVNTEAFF. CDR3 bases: TGTGCCAGCAGCGTGGGACAGGGAGGGGTGAACACTGAAGCTTTCTTT.

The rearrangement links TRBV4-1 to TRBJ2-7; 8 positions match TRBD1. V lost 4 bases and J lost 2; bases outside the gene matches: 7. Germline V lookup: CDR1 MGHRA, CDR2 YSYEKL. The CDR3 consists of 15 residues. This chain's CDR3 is CASSRAGTGAYEQYF. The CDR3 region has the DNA TGCGCCAGCAGCCGGGCCGGGACAGGAGCCTACGAGCAGTACTTC.

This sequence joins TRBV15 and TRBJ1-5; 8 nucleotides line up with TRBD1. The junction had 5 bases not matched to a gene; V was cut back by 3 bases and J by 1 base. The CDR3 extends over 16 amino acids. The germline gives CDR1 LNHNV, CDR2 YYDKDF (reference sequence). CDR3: CATSSTGGLSNQPQHF. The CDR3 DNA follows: TGTGCCACCAGCAGCACAGGGGGTTTGAGCAATCAGCCCCAGCATTTT.

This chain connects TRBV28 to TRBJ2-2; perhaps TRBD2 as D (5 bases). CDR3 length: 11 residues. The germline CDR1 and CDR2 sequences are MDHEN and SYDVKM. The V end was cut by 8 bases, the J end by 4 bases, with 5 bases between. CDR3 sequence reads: CASGSTGELFF. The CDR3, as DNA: TGTGCCAGCGGGAGCACCGGGGAGCTGTTTTTT.

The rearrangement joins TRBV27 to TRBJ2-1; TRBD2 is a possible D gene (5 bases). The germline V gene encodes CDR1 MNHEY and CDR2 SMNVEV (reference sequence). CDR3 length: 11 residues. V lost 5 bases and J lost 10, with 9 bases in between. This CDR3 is CASSTPGEQFF. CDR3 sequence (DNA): TGTGCCAGCAGTACCCCGGGGGAGCAGTTCTTC.

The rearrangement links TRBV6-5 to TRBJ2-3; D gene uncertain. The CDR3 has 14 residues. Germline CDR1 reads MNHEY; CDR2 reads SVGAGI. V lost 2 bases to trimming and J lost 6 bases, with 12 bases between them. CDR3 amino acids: CASSYAGSVDTQYF. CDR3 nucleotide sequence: TGTGCCAGCAGTTACGCCGGGTCCGTGGATACGCAGTATTTT.

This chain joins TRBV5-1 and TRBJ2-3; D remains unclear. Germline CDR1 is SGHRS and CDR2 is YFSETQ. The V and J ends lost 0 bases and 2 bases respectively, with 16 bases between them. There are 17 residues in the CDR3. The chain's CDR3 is CASSLGFAPDPTDTQYF. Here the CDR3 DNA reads TGCGCCAGCAGCTTGGGCTTTGCGCCAGACCCCACAGATACGCAGTATTTT. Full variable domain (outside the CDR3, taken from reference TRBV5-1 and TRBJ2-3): KAGVTQTPRYLIKTRGQQVTLSCSPISGHRSVSWYQQTPGQGLQFLFEYFSETQRNKGNFPGRFSGRQFSNSRSEMNVSTLELGDSALYLCASSLGFAPDPTDTQYFGPGTRLTVL.

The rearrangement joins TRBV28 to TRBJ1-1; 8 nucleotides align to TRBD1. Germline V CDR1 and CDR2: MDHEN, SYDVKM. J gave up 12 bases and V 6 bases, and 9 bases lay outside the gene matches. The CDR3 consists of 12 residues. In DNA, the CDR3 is TGTGCCAGCAGCCAAGGACAGGGTCGGTCTTTCTTT. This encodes CASSQGQGRSFF.